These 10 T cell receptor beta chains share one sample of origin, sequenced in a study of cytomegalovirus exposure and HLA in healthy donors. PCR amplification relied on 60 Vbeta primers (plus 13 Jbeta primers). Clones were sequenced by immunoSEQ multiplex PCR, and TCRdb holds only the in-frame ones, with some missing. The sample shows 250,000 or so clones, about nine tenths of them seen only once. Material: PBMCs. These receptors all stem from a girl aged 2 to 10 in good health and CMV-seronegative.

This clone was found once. For the CDR3, the DNA is TGTGCCAGCAGCGTAGGGACAGGGGGCGTAACTGAAGCTTTCTTT. Its protein is CASSVGTGGVTEAFF. The J gene is TRBJ1-1, the V gene TRBV9; 11 positions agree with TRBD1. The CDR3 is 15 amino acids. The germline V gene encodes CDR1 SGDLS and CDR2 YYNGEE. V trimming: 0 bases; J trimming: 5 bases; junction bases outside the gene matches: 3. The whole variable domain, filled in from reference TRBV9 and TRBJ1-1, reads DSGVTQTPKHLITATGQRVTLRCSPRSGDLSVYWYQQSLDQGLQFLIQYYNGEERAKGNILERFSAQQFPDLHSELNLSSLELGDSALYFCASSVGTGGVTEAFFGQGTRLTVV.

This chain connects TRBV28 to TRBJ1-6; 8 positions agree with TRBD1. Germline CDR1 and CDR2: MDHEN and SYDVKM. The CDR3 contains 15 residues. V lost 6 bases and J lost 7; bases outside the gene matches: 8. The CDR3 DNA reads TGTGCCAGCAGGATCCCGGGACAGGAAAATTCACCCCTCCACTTT. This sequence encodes CASRIPGQENSPLHF.

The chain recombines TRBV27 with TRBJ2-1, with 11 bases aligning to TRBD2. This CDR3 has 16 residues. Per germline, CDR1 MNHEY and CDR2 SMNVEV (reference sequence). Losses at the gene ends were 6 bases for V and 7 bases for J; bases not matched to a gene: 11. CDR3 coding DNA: TGTGCCAGCAGCTCCAATAGCGGGGGGGCTGGAAATGAGCAGTTCTTC. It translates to CASSSNSGGAGNEQFF.

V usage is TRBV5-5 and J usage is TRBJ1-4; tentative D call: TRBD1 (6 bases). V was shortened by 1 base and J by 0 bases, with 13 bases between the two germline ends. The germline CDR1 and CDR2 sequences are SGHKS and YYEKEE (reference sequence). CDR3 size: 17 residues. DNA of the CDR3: TGTGCCAGCAGCTTGAATACAGGGACTACAACTAATGAAAAACTGTTTTTT. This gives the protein CASSLNTGTTTNEKLFF.

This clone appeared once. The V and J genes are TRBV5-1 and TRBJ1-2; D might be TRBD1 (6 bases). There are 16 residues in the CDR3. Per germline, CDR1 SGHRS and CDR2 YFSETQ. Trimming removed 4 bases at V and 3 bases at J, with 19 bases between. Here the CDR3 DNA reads TGCGCCAGCAGCCCGGATAAGGGGGTAGGTGACTATGGCTACACCTTC. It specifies CASSPDKGVGDYGYTF.

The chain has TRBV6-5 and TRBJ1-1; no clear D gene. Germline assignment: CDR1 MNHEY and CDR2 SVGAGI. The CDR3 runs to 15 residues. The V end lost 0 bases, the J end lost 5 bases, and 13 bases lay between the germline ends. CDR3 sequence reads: CASSYSRSGWTEAFF. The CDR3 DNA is TGTGCCAGCAGTTACTCGAGGTCGGGGTGGACTGAAGCTTTCTTT.

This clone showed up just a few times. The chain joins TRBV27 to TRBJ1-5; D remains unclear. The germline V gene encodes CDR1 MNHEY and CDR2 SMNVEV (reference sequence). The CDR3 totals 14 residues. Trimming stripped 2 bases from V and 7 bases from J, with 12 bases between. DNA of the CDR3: TGTGCCAGCAGTTTAGGTAGAGGTCGGCAGCCCCAGCATTTT. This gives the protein CASSLGRGRQPQHF.

CDR3 DNA sequence: TGTGCCAGCAGTTTAAAAGGGGGGAACACTGAAGCTTTCTTT. This gives the protein CASSLKGGNTEAFF. The V call is TRBV27, the J call TRBJ1-1, with D perhaps matching TRBD1 (6 bases). There are 14 residues in the CDR3. Per germline, CDR1 MNHEY and CDR2 SMNVEV (reference sequence). V lost 2 bases and J 1 base, leaving 8 bases between the germline ends.

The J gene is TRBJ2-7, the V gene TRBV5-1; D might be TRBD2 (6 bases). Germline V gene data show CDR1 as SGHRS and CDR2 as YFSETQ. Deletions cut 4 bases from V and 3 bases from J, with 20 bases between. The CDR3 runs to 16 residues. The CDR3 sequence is CASSRREKGLFYEQYF. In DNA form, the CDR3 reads TGCGCCAGCAGCCGAAGGGAAAAGGGACTTTTCTACGAGCAGTACTTC.

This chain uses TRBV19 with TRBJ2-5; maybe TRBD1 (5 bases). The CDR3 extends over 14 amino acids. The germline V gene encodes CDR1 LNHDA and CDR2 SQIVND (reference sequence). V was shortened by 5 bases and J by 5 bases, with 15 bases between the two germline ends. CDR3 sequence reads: CASSESGMSETQYF. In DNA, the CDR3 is TGTGCCAGTAGTGAGTCAGGGATGAGTGAGACCCAGTACTTC.